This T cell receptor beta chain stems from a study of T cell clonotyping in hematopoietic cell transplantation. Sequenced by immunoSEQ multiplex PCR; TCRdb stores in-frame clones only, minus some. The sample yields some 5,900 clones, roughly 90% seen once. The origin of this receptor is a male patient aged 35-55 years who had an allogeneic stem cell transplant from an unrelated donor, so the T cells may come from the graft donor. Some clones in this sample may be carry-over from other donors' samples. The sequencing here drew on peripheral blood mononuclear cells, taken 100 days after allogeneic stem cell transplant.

This CDR3 reads CASSLDGRPSPLHF. CDR3 nucleotides: TGTGCCAGCAGCTTAGACGGTAGGCCGTCACCCCTCCACTTT. The chain joins TRBV7-8 to TRBJ1-6; D ambiguous. CDR3 length: 14 residues. V lost 1 base, J lost 10 bases, and 11 bases lay in between. Germline V gene data show CDR1 as SGHVS and CDR2 as FQNEAQ. Complete variable domain (other parts from reference TRBV7-8 and TRBJ1-6): GAGVSQSPRYKVAKRGQDVALRCDPISGHVSLFWYQQALGQGPEFLTYFQNEAQLDKSGLPSDRFFAERPEGSVSTLKIQRTQQEDSAVYLCASSLDGRPSPLHFGNGTRLTVT.